Described below is a single T cell receptor beta chain sequence and its context. Its antigen is unidentified. The data are from a study of cytomegalovirus exposure and HLA in healthy donors. Every donor was a healthy person donating bone marrow. Germline CDR1 and CDR2: MNHNS and SASEGT. With 2 bases clipped from V and 5 bases from J, the junction kept 9 bases outside the gene matches. This CDR3 region has 15 residues. Study-level points and caveats: Rare TCR sequences predominated, though certain public TCRs were found in many donors. Certain sequence variants were highly shared and formed a cluster, and this cluster was likely a sequencing artifact. V- and J-gene trimming of TCR beta was linked (in a later analysis) to a missense DCLRE1C variant.

The PCR contained 60 Vbeta and 13 Jbeta primers. Generated by immunoSEQ multiplex PCR, the TCRdb table keeps only in-frame clones and is missing some. The sample includes some 150,000 clones, under 85% of them seen just once. The source material was PBMCs. The clonotype was recovered from a woman in her thirties or forties in good health and CMV-seropositive. This chain connects TRBV6-1 to TRBJ2-7; the match to TRBD1 covers 7 bases. Here the CDR3 DNA reads TGTGCCAGCAGTGAACTAAGGGGGCTAAGGGACGAGCAGTACTTC. It codes for CASSELRGLRDEQYF.